Sequencing of this T cell receptor (beta chain) was carried out in a study of OX40 agonist ivuxolimab in advanced cancers. For the study in its entirety: The costimulatory receptor OX40 (CD134) was targeted by ivuxolimab, a fully human IgG2 agonistic monoclonal antibody. Patients were allowed to have had prior anti-PD-1, anti-PD-L1 or anti-CTLA-4 therapy, and approximately 39% of the dose-escalation patients had been treated with checkpoint inhibitors. A male proportion of 82.7% and a mean age of approximately 58 years, ranging from about 23 to 90, were recorded for the dose-escalation cohort. Partial responses were achieved by three dose-escalation patients, of whom one had hepatocellular carcinoma and two had cutaneous melanoma. The paper describes the monotherapy dose-escalation part (N of about 57 patients) of the phase I trial of ivuxolimab. Intravenous ivuxolimab was administered to patients every 2 weeks at six dose levels: 0.01, 0.1, 0.3, 1.5, 3 and 10 mg/kg. Peripheral TCRbeta sequencing aimed to test whether ivuxolimab altered TCR sequence diversity and caused clonal T-cell expansion. Of the approximately 53 patients in dose escalation, some 20 had hepatocellular carcinoma, approximately 15 had melanoma, 9 had renal cell carcinoma and 9 had head and neck cancer. Overall results and qualifications from the work: At doses of 0.1 to 3.0 mg/kg, clonal expansion of both CD4+ and CD8+ blood T cells was observed from baseline to week 6. After ivuxolimab, expanded clones were on average more numerous among CD8+ T cells than among CD4+ T cells. In the 0.1-3.0 mg/kg groups, partial responders were among the patients with the lowest normalized peripheral clonal expansion, particularly in CD8+ T cells. The antigen specificity of the peripheral T cells that underwent clonal expansion was not determined. Low levels of normalized T-cell clonal expansion were also seen in some patients who did not respond.

For CDR1 and CDR2, the germline V gene lists SQVTM and ANQGSEA. The CDR3 runs 13 residues from the cysteine to the phenylalanine. The sequence is cut down to CDR3 DNA, 39 bases in frame from base 1. V lost 4 bases and J lost 0 bases; the stretch between them is 7 bases long. To note about this clone: Its antigen target is currently unknown. Qualities for individual bases were not recorded, and no much larger clone is one base off.

Patients with a history of autoimmune disease or receiving systemic immunosuppression were excluded from the trial. Peripheral blood for TCR sequencing was drawn from every dose cohort at baseline, at cycle 4 day 1 and at cycle 7 day 1. Samples were obtained from an open-label, multicenter, first-in-human phase I dose-escalation trial of ivuxolimab. Adults with locally advanced or metastatic melanoma, renal cell carcinoma, hepatocellular carcinoma or head and neck squamous cell carcinoma were enrolled in the trial. Before TCR sequencing, CD4+ T cells and CD8+ T cells from peripheral blood were sorted into separate populations. Genomic DNA was isolated from the sorted cells so that the TCRbeta CDR3 region could be sequenced. The immunoSEQ Assay was used for sequencing of TCRbeta CDR3 regions. TCRdb re-hosts the immuneACCESS table, in-frame sequences only. Its copies lack some clones; in the studies checked, an unresolved V gene accounts for under half of them, and the cause for the rest is not known. The sample contains nearly 50,000 clones, approximately 91% of them found a single time. The biggest ten clones account for 0.5% to 0.65% of the sample.

The specimen was CD4+ or CD8+ T cells sorted from blood, collected in a trial of the OX40 agonist ivuxolimab. The sequence came from an adult with an advanced solid tumor such as melanoma, head and neck, liver or kidney cancer. The chain is assembled from TRBV29-1 and TRBJ2-4; a weak D assignment points to TRBD2 (6 bases agree). The CDR3 has the sequence CSVGGLAKNIQYF. The bases read TGCAGCGTTGGGGGACTAGCCAAAAACATTCAGTACTTC.